This T cell receptor (beta chain) comes out of a study of blood T cell repertoires in COVID-19. At the level of the study: Samples taken during acute and convalescent COVID-19 were collected in the United States, Italy and Spain. The cDNA or gDNA used as material had been derived from T cells, B-cell-depleted T cells, or PBMCs.

This clone has a single count. Per the study methods: Reference gene primer amplification yielded estimated nucleated cell counts. Measured with immunoSEQ multiplex PCR; TCRdb has only the in-frame clones, and not every one. That table supplies the V and J calls and clone size; D and trimming were determined from the DNA. The sample contains under 60,000 clones, nearly 80% of which appear only once. Sample: peripheral blood. This sequence originates from a human donor in a cohort sampled during active COVID-19.

The CDR3 DNA reads as TGTGCCAGCAGCTCGCAGGGGGGCAATGAGCAGTTCTTC. Residues: CASSSQGGNEQFF. The chain combines TRBV7-2 with TRBJ2-1; D possibly corresponds to TRBD1 (7 bases). Deletions cut 4 bases from V and 6 bases from J, with 10 bases between. CDR3 length: 13 residues. CDR1 is SGHTA and CDR2 is FQGNSA in the germline V gene.